This T cell receptor (beta chain) stems from a study of blood T cell repertoires in COVID-19. The protocol was immunoSEQ multiplex PCR, while the TCRdb copy is restricted to in-frame clones and leaves out a portion. The sample includes roughly 330,000 clones, more than 70% seen only once; the top ten take approximately 1.2%. Germline assignment: CDR1 LGHNT and CDR2 FRNRAP. Unmatched junction bases numbered 10, after V lost 3 bases and J lost 5 bases. This CDR3 comprises 15 residues. Material for sequencing was peripheral blood. This clonotype was obtained from a woman in her forties or fifties with acute or convalescent COVID-19. The V and J genes are TRBV12-5 and TRBJ2-7; TRBD2 matches at 7 bases. The CDR3 nucleotides read TGTGCTAGTGGTTTCGGACGGGAGGTCCTAGACGAGCAGTACTTC. It yields the protein CASGFGREVLDEQYF.